This T cell receptor (beta chain) appears in the sequencing data of a study of post-analysis software for immune sequencing data. Study-wide context: The cohort encompassed relapsing-remitting, secondary progressive and progressive-relapsing multiple sclerosis disease courses.

This clonotype turned up a few times. The antigen remains undetermined. Tagging with unique molecular identifiers was a feature of the TCR beta cDNA libraries. Each sample of roughly 0.85 to 11 million input T cells yielded around 500,000 cDNA molecules, so each molecule approximated one T cell. TCRdb passed the PCR reads through MiXCR, listing each CDR3 protein once. Of hundreds of thousands of distinct CDR3 sequences listed, approximately 53% were seen once; the top ten hold 4.6%. Study-level findings and limits: The normalized Chao1 diversity of multiple sclerosis patients was significantly lower than that of controls. The five TRBV segments detected at higher frequency in patients than in controls included TRBV5-6, TRBV5-1 and TRBV20-1. Samples made in the same batch grouped tightly together by F measure.

The CDR3 is made up of 13 amino acids. Trimming took off 3 bases at V and 2 bases at J, with 7 bases between the two ends. The V gene's germline CDR1 is LGHNA and CDR2 YNFKEQ. The source material was blood. The source of this sequence is a girl under 18 with multiple sclerosis. J is TRBJ2-5 and V is TRBV4-2; D gene ambiguous. CDR3 in amino acids: CASSHDSQETQYF. As DNA, the CDR3 is TGTGCCAGCAGCCACGATAGTCAAGAGACCCAGTACTTC.